This TCR beta chain was sequenced in a study of cytomegalovirus exposure and HLA in healthy donors. Study observations and caveats: Later, an analysis showed that TCR beta chains associated with HLA were more clonally expanded than others that were equally common. A later analysis linked a missense DCLRE1C variant to TCR beta V- and J-gene trimming.

13 Jbeta primers and 60 Vbeta primers were used for the PCR. The protocol was immunoSEQ multiplex PCR, while the TCRdb copy is restricted to in-frame clones and leaves out a portion. The sample holds fewer than 120,000 clones, 65% to 85% seen once. In nominal health when sampled, donors likely had unrecorded immune exposures nonetheless. This clone turned up a few times. Its specificity is not known. Sequencing input: PBMCs. This receptor was obtained from a man under 40 in good health and CMV-seropositive.

For the CDR3, the DNA is TGTGCCAGCAGCCAAGATCTAAGTCAGGGGTCTGGGGCCAACGTCCTGACTTTC. Protein sequence: CASSQDLSQGSGANVLTF. The genes are TRBV4-2 and TRBJ2-6; tentative D call: TRBD1 (6 bases). Germline V CDR1 and CDR2: LGHNA, YNFKEQ. The V end was cut by 0 bases, the J end by 1 base, with 13 bases between. CDR3 length equals 18 residues.